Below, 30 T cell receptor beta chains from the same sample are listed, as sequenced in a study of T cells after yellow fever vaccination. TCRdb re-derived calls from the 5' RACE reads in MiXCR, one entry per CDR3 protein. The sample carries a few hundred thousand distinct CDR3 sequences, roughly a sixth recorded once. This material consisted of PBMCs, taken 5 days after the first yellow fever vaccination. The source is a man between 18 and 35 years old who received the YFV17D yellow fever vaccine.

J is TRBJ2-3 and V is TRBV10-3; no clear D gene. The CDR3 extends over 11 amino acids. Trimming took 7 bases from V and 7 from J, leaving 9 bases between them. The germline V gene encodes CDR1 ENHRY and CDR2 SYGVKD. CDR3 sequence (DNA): TGTGCCATCACATCCGAAAATACGCAGTATTTT. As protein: CAITSENTQYF.

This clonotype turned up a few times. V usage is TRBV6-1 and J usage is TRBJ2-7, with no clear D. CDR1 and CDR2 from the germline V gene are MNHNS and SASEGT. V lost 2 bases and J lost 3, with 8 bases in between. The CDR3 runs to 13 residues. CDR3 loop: CASSEFDGYEQYV. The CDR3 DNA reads TGTGCCAGCAGTGAATTTGACGGCTACGAGCAGTACGTC.

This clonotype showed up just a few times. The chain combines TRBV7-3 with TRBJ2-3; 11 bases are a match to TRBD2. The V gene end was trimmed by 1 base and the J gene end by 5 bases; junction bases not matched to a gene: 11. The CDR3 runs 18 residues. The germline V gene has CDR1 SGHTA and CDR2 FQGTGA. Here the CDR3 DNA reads TGTGCCAGCAGCTTAAATCGAGTAGCGGGGGGGCTGGGAGATACGCAGTATTTT. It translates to CASSLNRVAGGLGDTQYF.

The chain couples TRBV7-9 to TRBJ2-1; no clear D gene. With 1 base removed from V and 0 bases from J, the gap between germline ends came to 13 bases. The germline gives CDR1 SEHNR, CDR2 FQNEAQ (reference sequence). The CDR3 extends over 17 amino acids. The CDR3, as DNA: TGTGCCAGCAGCTTAGAAGCAGGAACTAACTCCTACAATGAGCAGTTCTTC. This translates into CASSLEAGTNSYNEQFF.

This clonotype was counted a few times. The DNA for the CDR3 is TGTGCCAGCAGTTTAGATATATCTCGGGAGCTGTTTTTT. Translated, it gives CASSLDISRELFF. The chain recombines TRBV12-3 or TRBV12-4 with TRBJ2-2, with no clear D. Trimming cost V 1 base and J 9 bases, with 9 bases left between them. This CDR3 has 13 residues.

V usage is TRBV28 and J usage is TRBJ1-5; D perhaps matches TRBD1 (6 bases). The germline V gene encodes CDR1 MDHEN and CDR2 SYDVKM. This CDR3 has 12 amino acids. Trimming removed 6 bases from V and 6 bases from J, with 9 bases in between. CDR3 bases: TGTGCCAGCAGAGGGGGGTCTCAGCCCCAGCATTTT. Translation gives CASRGGSQPQHF.

CDR3 sequence (DNA): TGTGCCAGCAGTTCCGTCCGGGGACTAGCGGGGGTGCGAGCTGAGCAGTTCTTC. Residues: CASSSVRGLAGVRAEQFF. V and J are TRBV12-3 or TRBV12-4 and TRBJ2-1, with 14 bases aligning to TRBD2. This CDR3 region has 18 residues. J was trimmed by 9 bases and V by 4 bases; bases with no gene match: 14.

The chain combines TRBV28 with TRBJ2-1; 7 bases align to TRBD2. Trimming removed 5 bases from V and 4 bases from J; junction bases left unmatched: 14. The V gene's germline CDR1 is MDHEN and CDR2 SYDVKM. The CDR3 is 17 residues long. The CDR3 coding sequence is TGTGCCAGCAGTCAAATCTGGGGGGGTAAACGGTACAATGAGCAGTTCTTC. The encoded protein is CASSQIWGGKRYNEQFF.

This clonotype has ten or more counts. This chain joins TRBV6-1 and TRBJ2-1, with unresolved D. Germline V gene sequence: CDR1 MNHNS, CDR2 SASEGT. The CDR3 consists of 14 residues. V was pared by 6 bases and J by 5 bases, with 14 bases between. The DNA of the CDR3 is TGTGCCAGCAGCCCCCTCCTTGTGAACAATGAGCAGTTCTTC. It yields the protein CASSPLLVNNEQFF.

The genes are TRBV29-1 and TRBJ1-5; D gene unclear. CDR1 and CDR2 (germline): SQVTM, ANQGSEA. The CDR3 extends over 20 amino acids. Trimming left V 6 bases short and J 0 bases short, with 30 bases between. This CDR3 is CSVPNAQSSHSPYSNQPQHF. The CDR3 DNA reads TGCAGCGTCCCTAACGCCCAGTCGTCGCACTCCCCATATAGCAATCAGCCCCAGCATTTT.

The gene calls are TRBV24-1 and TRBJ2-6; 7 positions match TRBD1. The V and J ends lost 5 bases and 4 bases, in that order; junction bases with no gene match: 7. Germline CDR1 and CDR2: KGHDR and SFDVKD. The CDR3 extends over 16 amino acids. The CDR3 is CATSAPQGTGANVLTF. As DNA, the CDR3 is TGTGCCACCAGTGCCCCACAGGGGACGGGGGCCAACGTCCTGACTTTC.

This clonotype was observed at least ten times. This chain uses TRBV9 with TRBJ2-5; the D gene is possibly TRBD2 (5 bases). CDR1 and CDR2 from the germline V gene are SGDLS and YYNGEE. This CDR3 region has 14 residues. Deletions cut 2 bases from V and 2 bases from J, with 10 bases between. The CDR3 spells CASSVGGLQETQYF. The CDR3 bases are TGTGCCAGCAGCGTCGGCGGGCTACAAGAGACCCAGTACTTC.

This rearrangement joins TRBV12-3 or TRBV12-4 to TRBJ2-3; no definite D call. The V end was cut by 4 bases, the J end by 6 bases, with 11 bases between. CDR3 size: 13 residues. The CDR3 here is CASSSDGRDTQYF. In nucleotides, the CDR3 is TGTGCCAGCAGTTCTGACGGGCGGGATACGCAGTATTTT.

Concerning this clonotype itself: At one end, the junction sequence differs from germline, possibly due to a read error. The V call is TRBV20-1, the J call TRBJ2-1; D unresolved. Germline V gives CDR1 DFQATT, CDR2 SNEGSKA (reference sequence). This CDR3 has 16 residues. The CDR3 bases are TGCTGTGCTACCCAAAGGGCAGGTAGCTCCTACAATGAGCAGTTCTTC. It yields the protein CCATQRAGSSYNEQFF.

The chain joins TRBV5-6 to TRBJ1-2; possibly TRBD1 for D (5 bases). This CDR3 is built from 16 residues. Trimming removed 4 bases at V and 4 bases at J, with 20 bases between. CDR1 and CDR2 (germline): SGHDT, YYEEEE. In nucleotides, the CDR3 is TGTGCCAGCAGCCTAAAAGGGACTGAAGATGGCTATGGCTACACCTTC. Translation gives CASSLKGTEDGYGYTF.

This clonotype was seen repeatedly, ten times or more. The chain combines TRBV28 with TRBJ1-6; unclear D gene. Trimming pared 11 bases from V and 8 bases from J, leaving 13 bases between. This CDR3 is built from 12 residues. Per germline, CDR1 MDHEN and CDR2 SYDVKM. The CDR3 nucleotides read TGTGCCGCTCGGACTCGGCATTCACCCCTCCACTTT. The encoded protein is CAARTRHSPLHF.

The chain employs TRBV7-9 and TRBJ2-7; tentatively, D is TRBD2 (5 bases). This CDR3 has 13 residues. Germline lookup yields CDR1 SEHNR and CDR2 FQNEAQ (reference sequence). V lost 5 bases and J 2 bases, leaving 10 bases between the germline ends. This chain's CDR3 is CASSASGTYEQYF. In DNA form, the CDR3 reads TGTGCCAGCAGCGCATCGGGGACCTACGAGCAGTACTTC.

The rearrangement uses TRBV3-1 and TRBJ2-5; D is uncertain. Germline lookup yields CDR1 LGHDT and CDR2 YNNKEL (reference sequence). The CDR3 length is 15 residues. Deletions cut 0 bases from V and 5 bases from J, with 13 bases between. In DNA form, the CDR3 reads TGTGCCAGCAGCCAAGACCTCCAAACTGGGGAGACCCAGTACTTC. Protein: CASSQDLQTGETQYF.

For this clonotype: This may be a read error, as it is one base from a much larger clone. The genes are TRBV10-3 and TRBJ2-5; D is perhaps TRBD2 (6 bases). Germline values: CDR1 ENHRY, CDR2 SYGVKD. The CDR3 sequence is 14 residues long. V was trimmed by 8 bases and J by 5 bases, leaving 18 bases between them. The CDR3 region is CAIRTISGGETQYF. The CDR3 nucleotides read TGTGCCATCCGAACGATTAGCGGAGGGGAGACCCAGTACTTC.

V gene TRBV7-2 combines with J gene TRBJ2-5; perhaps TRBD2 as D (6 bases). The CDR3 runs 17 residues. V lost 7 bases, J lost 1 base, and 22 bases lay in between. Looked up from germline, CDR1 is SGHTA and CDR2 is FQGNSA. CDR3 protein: CASNTGSGPNLQETQYF. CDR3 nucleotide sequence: TGTGCCAGCAACACGGGGAGCGGGCCTAATCTCCAAGAGACCCAGTACTTC.

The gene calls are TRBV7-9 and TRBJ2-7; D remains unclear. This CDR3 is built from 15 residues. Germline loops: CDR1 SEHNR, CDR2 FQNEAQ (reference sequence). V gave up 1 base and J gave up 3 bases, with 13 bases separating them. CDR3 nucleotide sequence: TGTGCCAGCAGCTTAGAGCTAGGTTTCGGCTACGAGCAGTACTTC. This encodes CASSLELGFGYEQYF.

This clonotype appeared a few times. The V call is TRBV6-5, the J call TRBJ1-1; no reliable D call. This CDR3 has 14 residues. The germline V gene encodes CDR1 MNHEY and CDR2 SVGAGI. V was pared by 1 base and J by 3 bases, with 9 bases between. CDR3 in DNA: TGTGCCAGCAGTTACTGGGCAGTCGACACTGAAGCTTTCTTT. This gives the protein CASSYWAVDTEAFF.

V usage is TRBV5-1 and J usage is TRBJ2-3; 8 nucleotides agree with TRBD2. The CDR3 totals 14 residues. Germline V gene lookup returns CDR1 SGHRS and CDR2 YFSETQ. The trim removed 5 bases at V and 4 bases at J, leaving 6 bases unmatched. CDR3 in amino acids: CASRTRGVSDTQYF. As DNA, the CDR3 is TGCGCCAGCAGGACGCGGGGGGTCTCAGATACGCAGTATTTT. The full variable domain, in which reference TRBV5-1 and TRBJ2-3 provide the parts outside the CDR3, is KAGVTQTPRYLIKTRGQQVTLSCSPISGHRSVSWYQQTPGQGLQFLFEYFSETQRNKGNFPGRFSGRQFSNSRSEMNVSTLELGDSALYLCASRTRGVSDTQYFGPGTRLTVL.

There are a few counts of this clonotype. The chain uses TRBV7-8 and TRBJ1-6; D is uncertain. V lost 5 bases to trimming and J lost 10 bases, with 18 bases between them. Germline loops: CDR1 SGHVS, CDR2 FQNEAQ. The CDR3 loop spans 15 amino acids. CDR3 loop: CASSPSRDRRSPLHF. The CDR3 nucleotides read TGTGCCAGCAGCCCGTCGCGGGATAGGAGATCACCCCTCCACTTT.

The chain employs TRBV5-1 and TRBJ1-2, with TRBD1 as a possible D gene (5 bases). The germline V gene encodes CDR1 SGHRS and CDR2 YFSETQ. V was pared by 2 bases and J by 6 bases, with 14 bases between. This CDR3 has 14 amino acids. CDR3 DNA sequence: TGCGCCAGCAGCTTCGGGGCAGCGGAGCATGGCTACACCTTC. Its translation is CASSFGAAEHGYTF.

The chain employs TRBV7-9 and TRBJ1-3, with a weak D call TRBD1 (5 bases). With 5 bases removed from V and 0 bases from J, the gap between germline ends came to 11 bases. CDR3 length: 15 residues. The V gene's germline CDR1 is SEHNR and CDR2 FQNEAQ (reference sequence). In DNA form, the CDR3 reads TGTGCCAGCAGCCCATCGGGGGTCTCTGGAAACACCATATATTTT. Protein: CASSPSGVSGNTIYF.

The CDR3 region is CSVWGGDTDTQYF. The CDR3 bases are TGCAGCGTTTGGGGGGGCGACACAGATACGCAGTATTTT. This chain connects TRBV29-1 to TRBJ2-3; maybe TRBD2 (7 bases). The V gene's germline CDR1 is SQVTM and CDR2 ANQGSEA. V was clipped by 5 bases and J by 2 bases, with 11 bases between them. The CDR3 is made up of 13 amino acids.

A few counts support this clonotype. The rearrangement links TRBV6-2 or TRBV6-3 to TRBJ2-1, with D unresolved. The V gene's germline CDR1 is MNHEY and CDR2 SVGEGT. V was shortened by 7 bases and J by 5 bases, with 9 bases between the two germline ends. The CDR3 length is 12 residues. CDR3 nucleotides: TGTGCCAGCAAGAAATGGGACAATGAGCAGTTCTTC. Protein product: CASKKWDNEQFF.

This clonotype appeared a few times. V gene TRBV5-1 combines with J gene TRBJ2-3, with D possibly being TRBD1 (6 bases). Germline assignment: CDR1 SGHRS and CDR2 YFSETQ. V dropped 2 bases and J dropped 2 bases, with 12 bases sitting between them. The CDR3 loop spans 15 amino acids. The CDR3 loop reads CASSLRGQNTDTQYF. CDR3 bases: TGCGCCAGCAGCTTACGAGGACAGAACACAGATACGCAGTATTTT.

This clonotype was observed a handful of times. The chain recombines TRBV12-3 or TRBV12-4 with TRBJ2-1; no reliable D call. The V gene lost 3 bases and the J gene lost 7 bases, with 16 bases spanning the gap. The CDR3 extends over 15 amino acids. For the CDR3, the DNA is TGTGCCAGCAGTTTCCATTTCTCAAGCCGGAATGAGCAGTTCTTC. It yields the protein CASSFHFSSRNEQFF.